Each of the 26 T cell receptor beta chains below was sequenced from the same sample in a study of T-cell reconstitution after alpha-beta-depleted transplantation in children. Unique molecular identifiers were used in preparing the TCRbeta library. TCRdb independently ran MiXCR on the PCR reads; one entry per CDR3 protein. The data show 200,000 to 250,000 distinct CDR3 sequences, with approximately 9.9% seen just once and about 4.8% held by the top ten. This sample comprised PBMCs from the stem cell graft donor, obtained from the stem cell graft. These TCRs come from a human donor who donated a stem cell graft to a child with SCID.

This clonotype was detected ten times or more. The genes are TRBV5-1 and TRBJ1-2; perhaps TRBD1 as D (5 bases). V was shortened by 3 bases and J by 2 bases, with 11 bases between the two germline ends. CDR1 is SGHRS, CDR2 YFSETQ, per germline. CDR3 length: 14 residues. CDR3 loop: CASSSDTSNYGYTF. As DNA, the CDR3 is TGCGCCAGCAGCTCGGACACTTCGAACTATGGCTACACCTTC. Supplemented by reference TRBV5-1 and TRBJ1-2, the full variable domain reads KAGVTQTPRYLIKTRGQQVTLSCSPISGHRSVSWYQQTPGQGLQFLFEYFSETQRNKGNFPGRFSGRQFSNSRSEMNVSTLELGDSALYLCASSSDTSNYGYTFGSGTRLTVV.

This clonotype has a count of ten or more. This chain uses TRBV5-1 with TRBJ2-3; D is possibly TRBD1 or TRBD2 (6 bases each). Germline CDR1 reads SGHRS; CDR2 reads YFSETQ. The CDR3 is 16 residues long. V was cut by 0 bases and J by 0 bases, with 11 bases left in between. CDR3 coding DNA: TGCGCCAGCAGCTTGGCAACGGGGGCGAGCACAGATACGCAGTATTTT. This translates into CASSLATGASTDTQYF.

There are many counts of this clonotype. J is TRBJ1-2 and V is TRBV7-6; D ambiguous. CDR3 length equals 13 residues. Germline CDR1 reads SGHVS; CDR2 reads FNYEAQ. V shed 5 bases and J shed 4 bases, with 11 bases lying between them. Written as DNA, the CDR3 is TGTGCCAGCAGCGCTGGGATTCTCTATGGCTACACCTTC. As protein: CASSAGILYGYTF.

The sample holds many counts of this clonotype. This sequence joins TRBV27 and TRBJ1-3; D possibly corresponds to TRBD1 (6 bases). Trimming left V 10 bases short and J 15 bases short, with 25 bases between. Germline-derived CDR1 and CDR2 are MNHEY and SMNVEV (reference sequence). This CDR3 comprises 13 residues. CDR3 protein: CATAKGSVGTRYF. The CDR3, as DNA: TGTGCCACCGCCAAGGGGTCCGTCGGGACACGATATTTT.

This clonotype has ten or more counts. The V call is TRBV5-5, the J call TRBJ2-1, with 9 bases matching TRBD2. Germline V CDR1 and CDR2: SGHKS, YYEKEE (reference sequence). V was pared by 3 bases and J by 4 bases, with 11 bases of the junction left unmatched. The CDR3 runs to 17 residues. The CDR3 DNA follows: TGTGCCAGCAGCTCGGGTAGCGGGGGTCCTAGGTACAATGAGCAGTTCTTC. Its protein product is CASSSGSGGPRYNEQFF.

This clonotype was seen at least ten times. V and J are TRBV7-2 and TRBJ2-5; D uncertain. Germline V gene lookup returns CDR1 SGHTA and CDR2 FQGNSA. This CDR3 is built from 14 residues. The V end lost 4 bases, the J end lost 2 bases, and 11 bases lay between the germline ends. The CDR3 reads CASSWNMGQETQYF. For the CDR3, the DNA is TGTGCCAGCAGCTGGAACATGGGGCAAGAGACCCAGTACTTC.

There are many counts of this clonotype. The chain uses TRBV12-3 or TRBV12-4 and TRBJ1-4; 11 positions agree with TRBD1. The length of the CDR3 is 14 residues. Trimming removed 5 bases from V and 8 bases from J; junction bases left unmatched: 4. DNA of the CDR3: TGTGCCAGCAGTCGGACAGGGGGCGACGAAAAACTGTTTTTT. It codes for CASSRTGGDEKLFF.

At least ten counts were recorded for this clonotype. V gene TRBV20-1 combines with J gene TRBJ2-3; D is unclear. The CDR3 length is 16 residues. V dropped 0 bases and J dropped 2 bases, with 15 bases sitting between them. In germline, CDR1 is DFQATT, CDR2 SNEGSKA (reference sequence). The CDR3 loop is CSARDEATYLTDTQYF. CDR3 nucleotide sequence: TGCAGTGCTAGAGATGAGGCAACCTACCTCACAGATACGCAGTATTTT.

This clonotype was seen many times. This CDR3 reads CASSVADSYEQYF. CDR3 in DNA: TGTGCCAGCTCAGTTGCAGATTCCTACGAGCAGTACTTC. The chain couples TRBV18 to TRBJ2-7, with no clear D. Germline V CDR1 and CDR2: KGHSH, LQKENI. Trimming shortened V by 5 bases and J by 1 base, and 9 bases separated the two germline ends. The CDR3 length is 13 residues.

The sample holds many counts of this clonotype. The rearrangement links TRBV6-1 to TRBJ1-1; weak D call: TRBD1 (6 bases). This CDR3 is 15 amino acids long. Germline V gene data show CDR1 as MNHNS and CDR2 as SASEGT. The germline V and J ends were trimmed by 3 bases and 4 bases, with 15 bases remaining between them. The CDR3 sequence: CASSDQQGFGTEAFF. CDR3 nucleotides: TGTGCCAGCAGTGATCAACAGGGATTCGGCACTGAAGCTTTCTTT.

This clonotype was detected a few times. CDR3 sequence: CSASERAASYNSPLHF. The DNA of the CDR3 is TGCAGTGCTAGCGAGCGGGCGGCGTCCTATAATTCACCCCTCCACTTT. The chain employs TRBV20-1 and TRBJ1-6; D not resolved. Germline V lookup: CDR1 DFQATT, CDR2 SNEGSKA (reference sequence). V lost 3 bases and J 1 base, leaving 13 bases between the germline ends. This CDR3 region has 16 residues.

This clonotype was seen at least ten times. This sequence joins TRBV28 and TRBJ2-7; unclear D gene. V shed 5 bases and J shed 2 bases, with 7 bases lying between them. Per germline, CDR1 MDHEN and CDR2 SYDVKM. The CDR3 is 12 residues long. The DNA of the CDR3 is TGTGCCAGCAGTCTTCCTGCCTACGAGCAGTACTTC. As protein: CASSLPAYEQYF.

Ten or more counts support this clonotype. The chain combines TRBV11-1 with TRBJ2-7; D is possibly TRBD2 (5 bases). This CDR3 spans 20 amino acids. The V and J ends lost 3 bases and 7 bases respectively, with 34 bases between them. Germline V lookup: CDR1 SGHAT, CDR2 FQDESV (reference sequence). The CDR3 bases are TGTGCCAGCAGCTTGGGTTCGCACGTCCACCCCACCGGATTCACGGGAGAGCAGTACTTC. It is translated as CASSLGSHVHPTGFTGEQYF.

In this sample, this clonotype turned up many times. The chain is built from TRBV7-2 and TRBJ2-7, with D tentatively TRBD1 or TRBD2 (5 bases each). The CDR3 contains 15 residues. V was trimmed by 3 bases and J by 3 bases, leaving 15 bases between them. Germline V lookup: CDR1 SGHTA, CDR2 FQGNSA. CDR3 DNA: TGTGCCAGCAGCTTGACGGCCGGGACCCTCTACGAGCAGTACTTC. Protein sequence: CASSLTAGTLYEQYF.

The chain has TRBV7-6 and TRBJ1-4, with D possibly TRBD1 on 6 matching bases. Trimming stripped 3 bases from V and 7 bases from J, with 18 bases between. CDR1 SGHVS and CDR2 FNYEAQ come from the germline V gene. The CDR3 sequence is 16 residues long. The CDR3 loop reads CASSFSLGGRGEKLFF. DNA for the CDR3: TGTGCCAGCAGCTTCTCTCTAGGGGGGCGCGGTGAAAAACTGTTTTTT.

In the case of this clonotype: A much bigger clone sits one base away, suggesting this may be a read error. J is TRBJ1-2 and V is TRBV5-1; 9 bases are a match to TRBD1. The CDR3 runs to 15 residues. Germline lookup yields CDR1 SGHRS and CDR2 YFSETQ. CDR3 region: CASSSGTGPGYGYPF. DNA for the CDR3: TGCGCCAGCAGCTCGGGGACAGGGCCCGGGTATGGCTACCCCTTC.

This clonotype was counted only a few times. The chain couples TRBV10-2 to TRBJ2-3, with 9 bases aligning to TRBD2. With 0 bases clipped from V and 2 bases from J, the junction kept 3 bases outside the gene matches. The CDR3 has 16 residues. CDR1 and CDR2 from the germline V gene are WSHSY and SAAADI. CDR3 sequence reads: CASSESSGGTTDTQYF. Written as DNA, the CDR3 is TGCGCCAGCAGTGAGTCTAGCGGGGGAACCACAGATACGCAGTATTTT.

This clonotype has a handful of counts. CDR3 nucleotide sequence: TGTGCCAGCAGCGTTATCGCCGCGACTGGGGCCAACGTCCTGACTTTC. Residues: CASSVIAATGANVLTF. The chain combines TRBV9 with TRBJ2-6, with D unresolved. The CDR3 covers 16 residues. The germline CDR1 and CDR2 sequences are SGDLS and YYNGEE. V was clipped by 2 bases and J by 2 bases, with 11 bases between them.

This clonotype was detected ten times or more. J is TRBJ2-6 and V is TRBV12-3 or TRBV12-4; D ambiguous. This CDR3 has 16 amino acids. Trimming took 6 bases from V and 0 from J, leaving 12 bases between them. The CDR3: CASSENRASGANVLTF. CDR3 sequence (DNA): TGTGCCAGCAGCGAGAATCGGGCCTCTGGGGCCAACGTCCTGACTTTC.

The genes are TRBV4-2 and TRBJ2-7, with 7 bases lining up with TRBD1. Germline CDR1 reads LGHNA; CDR2 reads YNFKEQ. V lost 8 bases to trimming and J lost 2 bases; unmatched junction nucleotides: 6. This CDR3 is built from 13 residues. CDR3 nucleotide sequence: TGTGCCAGCGGCCCTAGGGGGCCCTACGAGCAGTACTTC. Translating gives CASGPRGPYEQYF.

This clonotype was observed many times. The chain recombines TRBV9 with TRBJ2-2, with a possible D match to TRBD2 (6 bases). Trimming pared 0 bases from V and 3 bases from J, leaving 9 bases between. Germline CDR1 and CDR2: SGDLS and YYNGEE. This CDR3 contains 15 residues. The CDR3 region has the DNA TGTGCCAGCAGCGTAGACGGGGGAGACACCGGGGAGCTGTTTTTT. Its translation is CASSVDGGDTGELFF.

The table lists this clonotype with a few counts. The rearrangement uses TRBV5-1 and TRBJ2-1; D perhaps matches TRBD2 (6 bases). With 0 bases removed from V and 0 bases from J, the gap between germline ends came to 13 bases. The CDR3 is 17 residues long. Germline CDR1 SGHRS, CDR2 YFSETQ. The CDR3 nucleotides read TGCGCCAGCAGCTTGGGGTCTTGGGGACTCTCCTACAATGAGCAGTTCTTC. It yields the protein CASSLGSWGLSYNEQFF.

This clonotype has ten or more counts. V usage is TRBV29-1 and J usage is TRBJ2-7, with D maybe TRBD2 (7 bases). The V gene lost 7 bases and the J gene lost 3 bases, with 13 bases spanning the gap. The germline gives CDR1 SQVTM, CDR2 ANQGSEA. The CDR3 spans 12 residues. The CDR3: CSASGEGYEQYF. For the CDR3, the DNA is TGCAGCGCCTCAGGGGAGGGCTACGAGCAGTACTTC.

This clonotype appeared many times. The chain couples TRBV7-9 to TRBJ1-2; the D gene is possibly TRBD1 (5 bases). In germline, CDR1 is SEHNR, CDR2 FQNEAQ (reference sequence). V dropped 5 bases and J dropped 5 bases, with 18 bases sitting between them. CDR3 size: 15 residues. The CDR3 bases are TGTGCCAGCAGCCCGCCGCTCGACAGTCGATATGGCTACACCTTC. Translated: CASSPPLDSRYGYTF.

Only a few counts were recorded for this clonotype. This chain links TRBV19 with TRBJ1-1; D is ambiguous. Germline V gene sequence: CDR1 LNHDA, CDR2 SQIVND (reference sequence). This CDR3 is built from 16 residues. Trimming shortened V by 0 bases and J by 5 bases, and 16 bases separated the two germline ends. The CDR3 region is CASSIDLETARTEAFF. DNA for the CDR3: TGTGCCAGTAGTATAGATCTTGAAACAGCGAGAACTGAAGCTTTCTTT.

Many counts were recorded for this clonotype. This chain links TRBV4-3 with TRBJ2-7; the D is unclear. The CDR3 length is 14 residues. Trimming took off 4 bases at V and 0 bases at J, with 10 bases between the two ends. Germline CDR1 reads LGHNA; CDR2 reads YSLEER. The CDR3 spells CASSPYVDSYEQYF. DNA for the CDR3: TGCGCCAGCAGCCCGTACGTTGACTCCTACGAGCAGTACTTC.